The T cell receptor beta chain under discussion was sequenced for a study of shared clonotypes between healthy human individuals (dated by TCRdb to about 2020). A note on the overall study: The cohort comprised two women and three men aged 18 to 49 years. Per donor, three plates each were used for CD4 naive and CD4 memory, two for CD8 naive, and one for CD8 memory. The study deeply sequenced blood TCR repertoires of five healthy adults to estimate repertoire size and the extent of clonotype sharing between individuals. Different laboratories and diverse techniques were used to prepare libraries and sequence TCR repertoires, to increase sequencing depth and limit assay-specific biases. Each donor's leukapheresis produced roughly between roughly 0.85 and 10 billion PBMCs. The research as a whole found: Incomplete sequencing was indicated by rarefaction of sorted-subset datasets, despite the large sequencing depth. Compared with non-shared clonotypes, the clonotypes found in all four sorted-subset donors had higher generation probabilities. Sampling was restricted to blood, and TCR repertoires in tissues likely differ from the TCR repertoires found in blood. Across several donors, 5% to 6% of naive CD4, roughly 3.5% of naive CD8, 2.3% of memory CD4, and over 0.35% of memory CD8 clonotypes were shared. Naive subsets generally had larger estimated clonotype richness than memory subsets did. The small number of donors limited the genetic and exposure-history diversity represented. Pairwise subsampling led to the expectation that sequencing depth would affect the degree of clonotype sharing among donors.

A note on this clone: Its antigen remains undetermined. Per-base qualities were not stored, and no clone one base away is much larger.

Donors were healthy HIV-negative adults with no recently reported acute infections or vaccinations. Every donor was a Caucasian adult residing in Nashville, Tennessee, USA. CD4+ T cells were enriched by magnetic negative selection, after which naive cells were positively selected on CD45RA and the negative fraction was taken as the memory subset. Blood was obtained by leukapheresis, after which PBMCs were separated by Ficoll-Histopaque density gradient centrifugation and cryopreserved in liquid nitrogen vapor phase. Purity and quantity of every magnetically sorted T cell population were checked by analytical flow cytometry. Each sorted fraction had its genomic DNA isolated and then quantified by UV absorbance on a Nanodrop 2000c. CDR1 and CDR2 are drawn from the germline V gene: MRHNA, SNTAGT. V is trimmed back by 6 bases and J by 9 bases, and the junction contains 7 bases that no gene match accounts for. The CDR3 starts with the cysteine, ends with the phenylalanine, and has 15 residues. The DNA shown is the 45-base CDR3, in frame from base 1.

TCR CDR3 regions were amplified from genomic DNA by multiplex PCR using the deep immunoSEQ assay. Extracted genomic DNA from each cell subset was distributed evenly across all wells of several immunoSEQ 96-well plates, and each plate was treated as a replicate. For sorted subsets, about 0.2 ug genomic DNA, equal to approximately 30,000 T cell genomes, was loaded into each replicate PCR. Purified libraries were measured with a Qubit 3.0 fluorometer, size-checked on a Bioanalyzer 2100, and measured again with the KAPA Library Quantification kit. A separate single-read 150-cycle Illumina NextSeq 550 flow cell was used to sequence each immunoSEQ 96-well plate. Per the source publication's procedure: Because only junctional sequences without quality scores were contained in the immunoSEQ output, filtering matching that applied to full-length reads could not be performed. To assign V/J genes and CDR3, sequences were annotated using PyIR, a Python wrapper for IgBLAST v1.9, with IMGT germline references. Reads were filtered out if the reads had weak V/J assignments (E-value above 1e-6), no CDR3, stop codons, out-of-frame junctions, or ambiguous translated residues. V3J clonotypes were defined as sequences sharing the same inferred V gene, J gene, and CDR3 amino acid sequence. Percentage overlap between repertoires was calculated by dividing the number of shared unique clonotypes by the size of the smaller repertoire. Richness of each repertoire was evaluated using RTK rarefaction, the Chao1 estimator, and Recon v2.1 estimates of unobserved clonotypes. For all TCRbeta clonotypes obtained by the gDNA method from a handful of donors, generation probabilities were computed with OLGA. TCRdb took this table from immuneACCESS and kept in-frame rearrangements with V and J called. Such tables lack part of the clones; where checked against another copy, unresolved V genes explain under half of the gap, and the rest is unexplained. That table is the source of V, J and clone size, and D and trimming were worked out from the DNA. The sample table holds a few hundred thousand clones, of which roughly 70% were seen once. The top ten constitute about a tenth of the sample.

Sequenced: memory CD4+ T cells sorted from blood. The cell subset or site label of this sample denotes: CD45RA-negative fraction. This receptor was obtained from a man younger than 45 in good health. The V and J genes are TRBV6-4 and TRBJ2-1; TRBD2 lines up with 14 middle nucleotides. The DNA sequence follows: TGTGCCAGCAGCTCCGGGACTAGCGGGAGTATTGAGCAGTTCTTC. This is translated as CASSSGTSGSIEQFF.